This TCR beta chain is drawn from a study of blood T cell repertoires in COVID-19. Authors' processing steps: The assay estimated nucleated cells by amplifying reference gene primers. The data were produced by immunoSEQ multiplex PCR, yet TCRdb's version contains in-frame clones alone and is incomplete. Clone size and V and J calls were adopted from that table, with D and trimming inferred from the DNA. Found here are about 190,000 clones, less than 90% of them singletons; the top ten hold 3% to 3.5%. The clonotype was recovered from a woman aged 25 to 45 who had been exposed to COVID-19. The specimen was PBMCs or T cells enriched from blood (not recorded which).

The CDR3 DNA is TGTGCCAGCAGTTTGAACGGACAGGGAAGGAGAACCTATAATTCACCCCTCCACTTT. This sequence encodes CASSLNGQGRRTYNSPLHF. The chain couples TRBV27 to TRBJ1-6, with 8 bases lining up with TRBD1. With 3 bases clipped from V and 2 bases from J, the junction kept 12 bases outside the gene matches. CDR3 length: 19 amino acids. Germline V gene data show CDR1 as MNHEY and CDR2 as SMNVEV (reference sequence).